The source of this T cell receptor beta chain is a study of T cells after yellow fever vaccination. Background on the study: Where fractions had low cell numbers, libraries were prepared from them with the SMART-Seq v4 Ultra Low Input RNA kit. Notes on the study in general: Researchers report a weaker secondary response that nonetheless peaked faster, day 5 versus 15.

In making TCR cDNA, 5'RACE template switching added a universal primer site and UMIs to it. TCRdb re-called the 5' RACE reads through MiXCR, storing one row per CDR3 protein. This table has a few hundred thousand distinct CDR3 sequences, roughly 8.7% appearing once. A word on this clonotype: Its target is not known.

The germline gives CDR1 SEHNR, CDR2 FQNEAQ (reference sequence). This CDR3 has 15 amino acids. The germline V and J ends were trimmed by 2 bases and 0 bases, with 5 bases remaining between them. The material sequenced was PBMCs, taken on the day of the first yellow fever vaccination. The TCR sequence derives from a man younger than 30 who received the YFV17D yellow fever vaccine. The chain joins TRBV7-9 to TRBJ2-6, with no clear D. CDR3 nucleotide sequence: TGTGCCAGCAGCTTAAGGTACTCTGGGGCCAACGTCCTGACTTTC. It encodes CASSLRYSGANVLTF.